Listed below are T cell receptor beta chains from one sample, sequenced in a study of shared clonotypes between healthy human individuals. The protocol was immunoSEQ multiplex PCR, while the TCRdb copy is restricted to in-frame clones and leaves out a portion. The repertoire consists of around 2.1 million clones, with about 93% occurring once and the leading ten covering around 1.7%. The sample consisted of naive CD8+ T cells from PBMCs. The receptors were gathered from a man aged 18 to 29 in good health. Some clones in this sample may be carry-over from other donors' samples. Both conserved end residues are part of each CDR3. The D gene is left open where the match is weak. Clone size, where shown, is once, few, many, or a class for clones that have expanded.

TRBV6-1	NA	TRBJ2-7	NA	CASRMERTGSYEQYF	TGTGCCAGCCGTATGGAGCGGACCGGGAGTTACGAGCAGTACTTC
TRBV7-9	NA	TRBJ2-2	NA	CASSLIAEVIGELFF	TGTGCCAGCAGCCTGATCGCCGAGGTTATCGGGGAGCTGTTTTTT
TRBV7-8	TRBD2	TRBJ2-7	NA	CASSSSGGPYEQYF	TGTGCCAGCAGCTCCTCGGGGGGACCCTACGAGCAGTACTTC
TRBV11-2	NA	TRBJ2-2	NA	CASSHGELFF	TGTGCCAGCAGTCACGGGGAGCTGTTTTTT
TRBV9	NA	TRBJ2-3	NA	CASSVISAGALSDTQYF	TGTGCCAGCAGCGTAATCTCGGCGGGGGCCCTGTCAGATACGCAGTATTTT
TRBV7-6	NA	TRBJ2-2	NA	CASSSGANTGELFF	TGTGCCAGCAGCTCGGGGGCGAACACCGGGGAGCTGTTTTTT
TRBV19	NA	TRBJ1-2	few	CASSMGAGYRYGYTF	TGTGCCAGTAGTATGGGCGCAGGGTACCGCTATGGCTACACCTTC
TRBV19	NA	TRBJ2-7	NA	CASSHKRAGPREQYF	TGTGCCAGTAGTCACAAACGGGCAGGGCCGCGAGAGCAGTACTTC
TRBV10-2	NA	TRBJ2-7	NA	CASSEFVSYEQYF	TGCGCCAGCAGTGAGTTTGTCAGCTACGAGCAGTACTTC
TRBV19	NA	TRBJ2-2	NA	CASSLQLAGELFF	TGTGCCAGTAGTTTACAGTTGGCCGGGGAGCTGTTTTTT
TRBV4-1	NA	TRBJ1-5	NA	CASNTAPGGQPQHF	TGCGCCAGTAATACGGCCCCCGGCGGCCAGCCCCAGCATTTT
TRBV7-3	NA	TRBJ2-7	NA	CASSLSWGISSYEQYF	TGTGCCAGCAGCTTAAGCTGGGGCATCAGCTCCTACGAGCAGTACTTC
TRBV5-1	NA	TRBJ2-7	NA	CASSFTANEQYF	TGCGCCAGCAGCTTTACAGCTAACGAGCAGTACTTC
TRBV27	NA	TRBJ2-2	NA	CASSLWGAGGELFF	TGTGCCAGCAGTTTATGGGGGGCTGGCGGGGAGCTGTTTTTT
TRBV28	TRBD1	TRBJ1-5	NA	CASTPGTEYSNQPQHF	TGTGCCAGCACCCCAGGGACAGAGTATAGCAATCAGCCCCAGCATTTT
TRBV19	TRBD2	TRBJ2-7	NA	CASSYLAGGPYEQYF	TGTGCCAGTAGTTACCTAGCGGGAGGGCCCTACGAGCAGTACTTC
TRBV27	NA	TRBJ1-1	few	CASSLGQGTTEAFF	TGTGCCAGCAGTTTAGGGCAGGGAACGACTGAAGCTTTCTTT
TRBV7-9	NA	TRBJ1-1	NA	CASSRLLGEEAFF	TGTGCCAGCAGCCGCCTTCTCGGGGAAGAAGCTTTCTTT
TRBV7-9	TRBD2	TRBJ2-7	NA	CASSPAGLAGREQYF	TGTGCCAGCAGCCCCGCCGGACTAGCGGGACGCGAGCAGTACTTC
TRBV19	TRBD2	TRBJ2-1	NA	CASSKEREGVFNEQFF	TGTGCCAGTAGTAAAGAGCGGGAGGGTGTGTTCAATGAGCAGTTCTTC
TRBV2	NA	TRBJ1-4	NA	CAGSRGPPATNEKLFF	TGTGCCGGCTCAAGAGGGCCACCAGCAACTAATGAAAAACTGTTTTTT
TRBV25-1	NA	TRBJ1-1	NA	CASEKSWGLLNTEAFF	TGTGCCAGCGAAAAATCCTGGGGGCTTTTGAACACTGAAGCTTTCTTT
TRBV13	NA	TRBJ1-1	NA	CASSFGGGTEAFF	TGTGCCAGCAGCTTCGGGGGGGGAACTGAAGCTTTCTTT
TRBV5-5	TRBD1	TRBJ2-7	NA	CASILRGDRGYEQYF	TGTGCCAGCATCTTGAGGGGGGACAGGGGCTACGAGCAGTACTTC
TRBV2	TRBD1	TRBJ2-2	NA	CASSPPTGVDTGELFF	TGTGCCAGCAGTCCACCGACAGGGGTCGACACCGGGGAGCTGTTTTTT
TRBV19	NA	TRBJ1-2	few	CASMGWQGYGYTF	TGTGCCAGTATGGGCTGGCAGGGATATGGCTACACCTTC
TRBV19	NA	TRBJ1-1	few	CASSHGPKAFF	TGTGCCAGTAGCCACGGACCGAAGGCTTTCTTT
TRBV27	NA	TRBJ2-2	NA	CASSPRNTGELFF	TGTGCCAGCAGTCCCCGAAACACCGGGGAGCTGTTTTTT
TRBV11-2	NA	TRBJ2-7	once	CASSLLGLGAGVHEQYF	TGTGCCAGCAGCTTATTAGGATTGGGGGCAGGGGTCCACGAGCAGTACTTC
TRBV5-4	TRBD1	TRBJ2-7	few	CASSLAPRDSPYEQYF	TGTGCCAGCAGCTTGGCACCCCGGGACAGCCCCTACGAGCAGTACTTC
TRBV7-9	TRBD2	TRBJ2-1	NA	CASSLGWREGYNEQFF	TGTGCCAGCAGCTTAGGGTGGCGGGAGGGCTACAATGAGCAGTTCTTC
TRBV7-9	TRBD1	TRBJ1-1	NA	CASSLQLPGGAGTEAFF	TGTGCCAGCAGCTTACAGCTTCCAGGGGGCGCAGGGACTGAAGCTTTCTTT
TRBV19	TRBD1	TRBJ2-3	NA	CASSIRDRGADTQYF	TGTGCCAGTAGTATACGGGACAGGGGGGCAGATACGCAGTATTTT
TRBV7-2	TRBD1	TRBJ1-1	NA	CASSLTGGGNTEAFF	TGTGCCAGCAGCCTTACAGGGGGCGGGAACACTGAAGCTTTCTTT
TRBV7-6	NA	TRBJ1-2	NA	CASSSEATGSRYGYTF	TGTGCCAGCAGCTCGGAAGCTACAGGGAGTCGGTATGGCTACACCTTC
TRBV10-3	NA	TRBJ2-7	NA	CAIRKDGRRDF	TGTGCCATCAGGAAGGACGGGAGAAGGGATTTC
TRBV7-2	NA	TRBJ2-7	NA	CASSGGTYEQYF	TGTGCCAGCAGCGGGGGAACCTACGAGCAGTACTTC
TRBV7-9	NA	TRBJ2-7	once	CASSPGFYEQYF	TGTGCCAGCAGTCCAGGATTCTACGAGCAGTACTTC
TRBV6-5	NA	TRBJ2-5	NA	CASSYGGGKTQYF	TGTGCCAGCAGTTACGGGGGCGGAAAGACCCAGTACTTC
TRBV7-9	TRBD2	TRBJ2-1	NA	CASSPGRVSYNEQFF	TGTGCCAGCAGCCCCGGGAGGGTCTCCTACAATGAGCAGTTCTTC
TRBV9	NA	TRBJ1-2	NA	CASSVTDRGFYGYTF	TGTGCCAGCAGCGTTACGGACCGGGGCTTCTATGGCTACACCTTC
TRBV6-5	NA	TRBJ2-3	NA	CASSYGRAASTDTQYF	TGTGCCAGCAGTTACGGCCGGGCTGCTAGCACAGATACGCAGTATTTT
TRBV7-9	NA	TRBJ2-2	NA	CASSLGPPGGSTGELFF	TGTGCCAGCAGCTTAGGCCCCCCCGGGGGAAGCACCGGGGAGCTGTTTTTT
TRBV19	TRBD1	TRBJ2-7	NA	CASSPGTGFGYEQYF	TGTGCCAGTAGTCCCGGGACAGGGTTTGGTTACGAGCAGTACTTC
TRBV21-1	NA	TRBJ2-3	NA	CASTHERTTSTDTQYF	TGTGCCAGCACCCATGAAAGGACCACTAGCACAGATACGCAGTATTTT
TRBV11-2	TRBD2	TRBJ2-7	NA	CASSPRGGRAGYYEQYF	TGTGCCAGCAGCCCGCGGGGCGGGAGGGCGGGTTACTACGAGCAGTACTTC
TRBV9	NA	TRBJ2-1	NA	CASSVATTYYNEQFF	TGTGCCAGCAGCGTAGCTACTACTTATTACAATGAGCAGTTCTTC
TRBV15	TRBD2	TRBJ2-1	once	CATSRDSTSGRALGSYNEQFF	TGTGCCACCAGCAGAGATTCTACTAGCGGGAGGGCCCTTGGTTCCTACAATGAGCAGTTCTTC